This T cell receptor beta chain was found in a study of shared T cell receptors in the human thymus. CDR1 is LNHDA and CDR2 is SQIVND in the germline V gene (reference sequence). The CDR3 has 17 amino acids. The V and J ends lost 6 bases and 4 bases respectively, with 24 bases between them. Only in-frame clones appear in the TCRdb table, and some are missing; sequencing was by immunoSEQ multiplex PCR. Here the sample spans 630,000 or so clones, more than 70% being singletons. This same sample was also part of a study on human thymus T cells. That investigation notes: Finnish infants who were healthy and having corrective surgery for congenital heart defects made up the donors. The thymus tissue came from resections taken during corrective heart surgery. The authors found apparently biased V and J gene usage in thymic and blood repertoires. A high degree of thymic repertoire overlap among unrelated individuals was reported in related research.

The receptor was isolated from a boy in the first two years of life with a congenital heart defect. The chain is built from TRBV19 and TRBJ1-2; D is perhaps TRBD1 (5 bases). The source material was thymocytes. The CDR3 region is CASRTPGLVPLGYGYTF. Written as DNA, the CDR3 is TGTGCCAGTAGAACACCGGGACTAGTCCCTTTGGGCTATGGCTACACCTTC. Drawing the rest from reference TRBV19 and TRBJ1-2, the complete variable domain is DGGITQSPKYLFRKEGQNVTLSCEQNLNHDAMYWYRQDPGQGLRLIYYSQIVNDFQKGDIAEGYSVSREKKESFPLTVTSAQKNPTAFYLCASRTPGLVPLGYGYTFGSGTRLTVV.